What follows describes a single TCR beta chain. CDR3 length: 14 residues. V was trimmed by 6 bases and J by 4 bases, leaving 15 bases between them. Germline values: CDR1 MNHEY, CDR2 SVGAGI. The Seattle patients, enrolled during active infection, were followed longitudinally. As processed by the authors: How many nucleated cells were present was estimated from reference gene primer amplification. Using immunoSEQ multiplex PCR, the repertoire was profiled, and TCRdb retains in-frame clones only, with some absent. That table furnishes V, J and clone size, whereas the DNA furnished D and trimming. The data contain about 480,000 clones, 80% to 90% of them singletons. This record belongs to a study of blood T cell repertoires in COVID-19. Study in general: Samples of COVID-19 (acute and convalescent) were obtained from the United States, Italy and Spain. PBMCs, B-cell-depleted T cells, or T cells were the source of the cDNA or gDNA that made up the material.

The V and J genes are TRBV6-5 and TRBJ1-2, with D possibly matching TRBD1 (6 bases). This clonotype was sampled from a man between 18 and 29 years old with COVID-19, enrolled during active disease. Sequenced: peripheral blood. Here the CDR3 DNA reads TGTGCCAGCAGGGCCTGGGACAAGATCTATGGCTACACCTTC. The encoded protein is CASRAWDKIYGYTF.